These 17 T cell receptor beta chains originate from one sample sequenced in a study of cytomegalovirus exposure and HLA in healthy donors. PCR employed 60 Vbeta and 13 Jbeta primers. The table came from immunoSEQ multiplex PCR; TCRdb's copy has only in-frame clones and leaves some out. The sample includes approximately 89,000 clones, around 76% of them seen just once. The sample comprised PBMCs. Receptors originate from a man aged 25 to 40 in good health and CMV-seropositive.

This clone was observed a handful of times. This chain connects TRBV10-2 to TRBJ1-1, with a possible D match to TRBD1 (5 bases). V was shortened by 3 bases and J by 11 bases, with 19 bases between the two germline ends. There are 14 residues in the CDR3. Germline V lookup: CDR1 WSHSY, CDR2 SAAADI. The CDR3 spells CASSDRGGFNMAFF. The CDR3 bases are TGCGCCAGCAGTGACCGGGGGGGGTTTAATATGGCTTTCTTT.

The chain has TRBV5-6 and TRBJ1-5; 9 bases line up with TRBD1. The length of the CDR3 is 19 residues. In germline, CDR1 is SGHDT, CDR2 YYEEEE. V dropped 2 bases and J dropped 2; count of bases not matched to a gene: 14. This CDR3 is CASSFDGQGKVVGNQPQHF. DNA of the CDR3: TGTGCCAGCAGCTTCGACGGACAGGGGAAGGTAGTTGGCAATCAGCCCCAGCATTTT. Combining the CDR3 with reference TRBV5-6 and TRBJ1-5 gives the whole variable domain DAGVTQSPTHLIKTRGQQVTLRCSPKSGHDTVSWYQQALGQGPQFIFQYYEEEERQRGNFPDRFSGHQFPNYSSELNVNALLLGDSALYLCASSFDGQGKVVGNQPQHFGDGTRLSIL.

A note on this clone: A far larger clone is just one base off, so this is likely a read error. The chain is built from TRBV5-1 and TRBJ1-2; D call uncertain. V lost 0 bases and J lost 4, with 13 bases in between. Germline assignment: CDR1 SGHRS and CDR2 YFSETQ. The CDR3 is 15 residues long. In nucleotides, the CDR3 is TGCGCCAGCAGCTTGGGACATGAGGGCGGCTATGGCTACACCTTC. This sequence encodes CASSLGHEGGYGYTF.

The V gene is TRBV28, the J gene TRBJ2-3; 10 positions agree with TRBD1. The length of the CDR3 is 17 residues. The V and J ends lost 5 bases and 2 bases, in that order; junction bases with no gene match: 10. Germline-derived CDR1 and CDR2 are MDHEN and SYDVKM. The CDR3 DNA follows: TGTGCCAGCAGTATGCCCGGGACAGGGGCTCCCACAGATACGCAGTATTTT. Amino acid sequence: CASSMPGTGAPTDTQYF.

In this sample, this clone turned up a few times. This chain links TRBV7-2 with TRBJ1-5; D gene uncertain. In germline, CDR1 is SGHTA, CDR2 FQGNSA. V was shortened by 1 base and J by 6 bases, with 4 bases between the two germline ends. The CDR3 length is 12 residues. CDR3 bases: TGTGCCAGCAGCTTAGATCGTCAGCCCCAGCATTTT. As protein: CASSLDRQPQHF.

The CDR3 DNA sequence: TGTGCCAGCTCCTGGGGGGGCAGCGCGAACACCGGGGAGCTGTTTTTT. It yields the protein CASSWGGSANTGELFF. The genes are TRBV9 and TRBJ2-2, with D perhaps matching TRBD2 (7 bases). The CDR3 has 16 residues. Germline V gene sequence: CDR1 SGDLS, CDR2 YYNGEE. V was pared by 7 bases and J by 0 bases, with 16 bases between. Combining the CDR3 with reference TRBV9 and TRBJ2-2 gives the whole variable domain DSGVTQTPKHLITATGQRVTLRCSPRSGDLSVYWYQQSLDQGLQFLIQYYNGEERAKGNILERFSAQQFPDLHSELNLSSLELGDSALYFCASSWGGSANTGELFFGEGSRLTVL.

The chain has TRBV7-9 and TRBJ2-1; 8 bases agree with TRBD2. Per the germline V gene, CDR1 is SEHNR and CDR2 is FQNEAQ (reference sequence). J was trimmed by 6 bases and V by 6 bases; bases with no gene match: 10. This CDR3 comprises 15 residues. CDR3 sequence (DNA): TGTGCCAGCAGTTTGACCGGGGGGGCCCTCAATGAGCAGTTCTTC. Amino acids: CASSLTGGALNEQFF.

V gene TRBV19 combines with J gene TRBJ1-4; perhaps TRBD1 as D (6 bases). This CDR3 region has 17 residues. Germline V CDR1 and CDR2: LNHDA, SQIVND (reference sequence). Deletions cut 5 bases from V and 4 bases from J, with 20 bases between. CDR3 amino acids: CASSATPGTPFNEKLFF. The CDR3 region has the DNA TGTGCCAGTAGTGCGACCCCCGGGACACCTTTTAATGAAAAACTGTTTTTT.

The chain joins TRBV9 to TRBJ2-3, with 7 nucleotides matching TRBD1. The CDR3 is made up of 16 amino acids. Germline CDR1 is SGDLS and CDR2 is YYNGEE. V lost 4 bases and J lost 2; bases outside the gene matches: 10. The CDR3, as DNA: TGTGCCAGCAGCCTAGGGGGCTCAGATACCACAGATACGCAGTATTTT. It codes for CASSLGGSDTTDTQYF.

The chain couples TRBV30 to TRBJ1-3; D unresolved. Germline V gene sequence: CDR1 GTSNPN, CDR2 SVGIG (reference sequence). V lost 4 bases and J lost 0, with 10 bases in between. CDR3 length equals 14 residues. In DNA, the CDR3 is TGTGCCTGGACATTTTACAGCTCTGGAAACACCATATATTTT. Translation gives CAWTFYSSGNTIYF.

The chain uses TRBV2 and TRBJ2-3, with 9 bases fitting TRBD2. V lost 2 bases and J lost 1; bases outside the gene matches: 1. The CDR3 sequence is 15 residues long. The germline CDR1 and CDR2 sequences are SNHLY and FYNNEI. The CDR3 coding sequence is TGTGCCAGCAGTGAATTAGCGGGAGGCACAGATACGCAGTATTTT. Protein sequence: CASSELAGGTDTQYF.

The table lists this clone with a few counts. The CDR3 DNA is TGTGCCAGCTCCGGGACAGTTAATTCACCCCTCCACTTT. It translates to CASSGTVNSPLHF. The chain uses TRBV18 and TRBJ1-6, with 7 bases lining up with TRBD1. Germline V gene data show CDR1 as KGHSH and CDR2 as LQKENI. The V gene end was trimmed by 6 bases and the J gene end by 6 bases; junction bases not matched to a gene: 2. The CDR3 extends over 13 amino acids.

The rearrangement links TRBV5-4 to TRBJ1-2; a weak D match, TRBD1 (6 bases). CDR3 length: 14 residues. The V end was cut by 5 bases, the J end by 8 bases, with 19 bases between. CDR1 is SGHNT, CDR2 YYREEE, per germline (reference sequence). In DNA, the CDR3 is TGTGCCAGCAGGGGGATGGACAGCTACCGGGGCTACACCTTC. It yields the protein CASRGMDSYRGYTF.

The rearrangement uses TRBV7-2 and TRBJ2-3, with 9 bases aligning to TRBD1. The ends lost 4 bases at V and 6 bases at J; junction bases unmatched: 11. This CDR3 has 16 amino acids. Germline V gene lookup returns CDR1 SGHTA and CDR2 FQGNSA. The CDR3 region is CASSSDGTGLSDTQYF. The CDR3 DNA follows: TGTGCCAGCAGCTCAGACGGGACAGGGTTAAGTGATACGCAGTATTTT.

The chain has TRBV13 and TRBJ2-7, with TRBD1 matching 8 bases. Germline V gene data show CDR1 as PRHDT and CDR2 as FYEKMQ (reference sequence). V lost 4 bases to trimming and J lost 2 bases; unmatched junction nucleotides: 4. The CDR3 consists of 14 residues. The CDR3 here is CASSSYRGAYEQYF. DNA of the CDR3: TGTGCCAGCAGCTCATACAGGGGGGCCTACGAGCAGTACTTC.

The chain couples TRBV18 to TRBJ1-2; D unclear. The germline gives CDR1 KGHSH, CDR2 LQKENI. The V end was cut by 2 bases, the J end by 4 bases, with 20 bases between. The CDR3 is made up of 17 amino acids. The CDR3 DNA is TGTGCCAGCTCACCAACCCCCCGGGCAGAACGGGGCTATGGCTACACCTTC. Amino acid sequence: CASSPTPRAERGYGYTF.

This chain connects TRBV4-1 to TRBJ2-5; D perhaps matches TRBD1 (6 bases). Trimming took 3 bases from V and 2 from J, leaving 10 bases between them. The CDR3 extends over 14 amino acids. CDR1 MGHRA and CDR2 YSYEKL come from the germline V gene. CDR3 nucleotides: TGCGCCAGCAGCCACCGCGGACAGCAAGAGACCCAGTACTTC. Encoded protein: CASSHRGQQETQYF.